This T cell receptor (beta chain) was observed in a study of blood T cell repertoires in COVID-19. The overall study: In each case, the material was cDNA or gDNA derived from T cells, B-cell-depleted T cells, or PBMCs.

Participants, about 18 to 100 years old, spanned fewer than 25 US areas. Researchers sorted participants into cohorts using their self-reported clinical history. In the original processing: Researchers report that nucleated cell counts were estimated from reference gene primer amplification. TCRdb's table, derived via immunoSEQ multiplex PCR, lists solely in-frame clones and lacks some. V and J calls and clone size follow that table, whereas D and trimming were derived from the DNA. The sample has approximately 150,000 clones; over 70% are singletons. This CDR3 has 14 amino acids. The germline gives CDR1 SGDLS, CDR2 YYNGEE. Trimming left V 2 bases short and J 4 bases short, with 12 bases between.

V is TRBV9 and J is TRBJ1-1; D gene ambiguous. The receptor comes from a woman aged 40 to 55 with acute COVID-19. Sequenced input: PBMCs or T cells enriched from blood (not recorded which). DNA of the CDR3: TGTGCCAGCAGCGTTTCCGACTTGGGCACTGAAGCTTTCTTT. Translated, it gives CASSVSDLGTEAFF.